The T cell receptor (beta chain) described here comes from a study of blood T cell repertoires in COVID-19. CDR3 length: 15 residues. J gave up 0 bases and V 4 bases, and 4 bases lay outside the gene matches. Germline V gene lookup returns CDR1 LNHDA and CDR2 SQIVND (reference sequence). Generated by immunoSEQ multiplex PCR, the TCRdb table keeps only in-frame clones and is missing some. This sample carries 200,000 to 300,000 clones, about 80% of them seen once, and the ten largest clones take 3% to 3.5%. This clone showed up just once. The V call is TRBV19, the J call TRBJ2-3, with 7 nucleotides matching TRBD2. The sequencing input was peripheral blood. The sequence was obtained from an elderly woman with acute or convalescent COVID-19. This chain's CDR3 is CASSRGLVSTDTQYF. In DNA form, the CDR3 reads TGTGCCAGTAGTAGAGGACTAGTTAGCACAGATACGCAGTATTTT.